This note documents a single T cell receptor beta chain sequence. Its specificity is unknown. The protocol was immunoSEQ multiplex PCR, while the TCRdb copy is restricted to in-frame clones and leaves out a portion. Among around 80,000 clones listed, approximately 96% were seen once. This sample is part of a study of cytomegalovirus exposure and HLA in healthy donors. The CDR3 runs 15 residues. Germline assignment: CDR1 ENHRY and CDR2 SYGVKD. With 6 bases clipped from V and 0 bases from J, the junction kept 4 bases outside the gene matches. Findings and caveats of the study: Reports described diagnosis of cytomegalovirus status by the classifier as highly specific and sensitive.

The sequence was collected from a woman aged 18-35 years in good health and CMV-seronegative. The J gene is TRBJ2-2, the V gene TRBV10-3; 7 nucleotides align to TRBD1. What was sequenced was PBMCs. CDR3 loop: CAIRGDSANTGELFF. CDR3 DNA: TGTGCCATCAGAGGGGACAGCGCGAACACCGGGGAGCTGTTTTTT.